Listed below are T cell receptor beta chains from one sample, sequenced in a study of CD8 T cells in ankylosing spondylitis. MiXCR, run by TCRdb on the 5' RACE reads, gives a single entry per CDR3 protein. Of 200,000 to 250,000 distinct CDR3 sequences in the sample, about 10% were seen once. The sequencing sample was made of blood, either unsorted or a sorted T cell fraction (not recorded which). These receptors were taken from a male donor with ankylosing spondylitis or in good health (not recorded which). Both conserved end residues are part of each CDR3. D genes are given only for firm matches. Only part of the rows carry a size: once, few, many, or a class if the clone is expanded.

cdr3_aa: CASSLSSMGTDTQYF
cdr3_nt: TGTGCCAGCAGTCTTTCGAGTATGGGCACAGATACGCAGTATTTT
d_call: .
clone_size: few
j_call: TRBJ2-3
v_call: TRBV12-3/TRBV12-4
cdr3_length: 15

cdr3_aa: CASSLGLVVAANEQFF
cdr3_nt: TGCGCCAGCAGCTTGGGGTTGGTGGTGGCGGCCAATGAGCAGTTCTTC
d_call: .
clone_size: many
j_call: TRBJ2-1
v_call: TRBV5-1
cdr3_length: 16

cdr3_aa: CASSLRGGGELFF
cdr3_nt: TGTGCCAGCAGTTTACGCGGTGGTGGGGAGCTGTTTTTT
d_call: .
clone_size: many
j_call: TRBJ2-2
v_call: TRBV12-3/TRBV12-4
cdr3_length: 13

cdr3_aa: CSATDRTSGEEQFF
cdr3_nt: TGCAGTGCTACCGATCGGACTAGCGGGGAGGAGCAGTTCTTC
d_call: TRBD2
clone_size: many
j_call: TRBJ2-1
v_call: TRBV20-1
cdr3_length: 14

cdr3_aa: CSAKQGTWEQYF
cdr3_nt: TGCAGTGCCAAACAGGGGACCTGGGAGCAGTACTTC
d_call: TRBD1
clone_size: many
j_call: TRBJ2-7
v_call: TRBV20-1
cdr3_length: 12

cdr3_aa: CASSVNHLGGTSTDTQYF
cdr3_nt: TGTGCCAGCAGCGTAAACCATCTCGGGGGGACCAGCACAGATACGCAGTATTTT
d_call: TRBD2
clone_size: many
j_call: TRBJ2-3
v_call: TRBV11-1
cdr3_length: 18

cdr3_aa: CASSQEASGGTPTGELFF
cdr3_nt: TGTGCCAGCAGCCAAGAAGCTAGCGGGGGGACCCCGACCGGGGAGCTGTTTTTT
d_call: TRBD2
clone_size: few
j_call: TRBJ2-2
v_call: TRBV14
cdr3_length: 18

cdr3_aa: CASSLGGGGSGYTF
cdr3_nt: TGTGCCAGCAGCTTGGGCGGCGGGGGATCTGGCTACACCTTC
d_call: .
clone_size: .
j_call: TRBJ1-2
v_call: TRBV5-6
cdr3_length: 14

cdr3_aa: CASSLESSYGETFF
cdr3_nt: TGTGCCAGCAGCTTAGAGTCCTCCTATGGGGAAACTTTCTTT
d_call: .
clone_size: many
j_call: TRBJ1-1
v_call: TRBV7-2
cdr3_length: 14

cdr3_aa: CASSTLGQGDTEAFF
cdr3_nt: TGCGCCAGCAGCACCCTGGGACAGGGAGACACTGAAGCTTTCTTT
d_call: TRBD1
clone_size: many
j_call: TRBJ1-1
v_call: TRBV5-1
cdr3_length: 15

cdr3_aa: CASSWDYGYTF
cdr3_nt: TGTGCCAGCAGTTGGGACTATGGCTACACCTTC
d_call: .
clone_size: many
j_call: TRBJ1-2
v_call: TRBV12-3/TRBV12-4
cdr3_length: 11

cdr3_aa: CSATPGRSNQPQHF
cdr3_nt: TGCAGTGCCACACCGGGACGCAGCAATCAGCCCCAGCATTTT
d_call: .
clone_size: many
j_call: TRBJ1-5
v_call: TRBV20-1
cdr3_length: 14

cdr3_aa: CASSSLAANQGTEAFF
cdr3_nt: TGCGCCAGCAGCTCCTTGGCAGCGAACCAGGGCACTGAAGCTTTCTTT
d_call: .
clone_size: .
j_call: TRBJ1-1
v_call: TRBV5-1
cdr3_length: 16

cdr3_aa: CSARSRGGGEKLFF
cdr3_nt: TGCAGTGCTAGATCCAGGGGGGGGGGTGAAAAACTGTTTTTT
d_call: TRBD1
clone_size: few
j_call: TRBJ1-4
v_call: TRBV20-1
cdr3_length: 14

cdr3_aa: CASSGYSGGGYNEQFF
cdr3_nt: TGTGCCAGCAGCGGGTACAGCGGGGGGGGGTACAATGAGCAGTTCTTC
d_call: TRBD2
clone_size: .
j_call: TRBJ2-1
v_call: TRBV7-3
cdr3_length: 16

cdr3_aa: CASSLGQTAGWNNSPFHF
cdr3_nt: TGCGCCAGCAGCTTGGGTCAGACCGCGGGATGGAATAATTCACCCTTCCACTTT
d_call: .
clone_size: few
j_call: TRBJ1-6
v_call: TRBV5-1
cdr3_length: 18

cdr3_aa: CSARDSRQGTYNEQFF
cdr3_nt: TGCAGTGCTAGAGATTCAAGACAGGGAACCTACAATGAGCAGTTCTTC
d_call: TRBD1
clone_size: many
j_call: TRBJ2-1
v_call: TRBV20-1
cdr3_length: 16

cdr3_aa: CASKTKGRLYEQYF
cdr3_nt: TGTGCCAGCAAGACGAAAGGGCGGTTGTACGAGCAGTACTTC
d_call: .
clone_size: .
j_call: TRBJ2-7
v_call: TRBV6-1
cdr3_length: 14

cdr3_aa: CASSQTGYEQYF
cdr3_nt: TGTGCCAGCAGCCAGACAGGGTACGAGCAGTACTTC
d_call: TRBD1
clone_size: many
j_call: TRBJ2-7
v_call: TRBV3-1
cdr3_length: 12

cdr3_aa: CASSQAHSEQYF
cdr3_nt: TGTGCCAGCAGCCAAGCGCACAGCGAGCAGTACTTC
d_call: .
clone_size: .
j_call: TRBJ2-7
v_call: TRBV3-1
cdr3_length: 12

cdr3_aa: CSAAPGRGFDQPQHF
cdr3_nt: TGCAGTGCTGCCCCAGGCAGGGGATTCGATCAGCCCCAGCATTTT
d_call: .
clone_size: few
j_call: TRBJ1-5
v_call: TRBV20-1
cdr3_length: 15

cdr3_aa: CASSEDPGGEQFF
cdr3_nt: TGTGCCAGCAGTGAGGACCCGGGGGGTGAGCAGTTCTTC
d_call: TRBD2
clone_size: many
j_call: TRBJ2-1
v_call: TRBV2
cdr3_length: 13

cdr3_aa: CATSRDSTDGNTIYF
cdr3_nt: TGTGCCACCAGCAGAGATAGCACGGACGGAAACACCATATATTTT
d_call: .
clone_size: many
j_call: TRBJ1-3
v_call: TRBV15
cdr3_length: 15

cdr3_aa: CSARGTVSGNTIYF
cdr3_nt: TGCAGTGCTAGAGGAACGGTCTCTGGAAACACCATATATTTT
d_call: .
clone_size: many
j_call: TRBJ1-3
v_call: TRBV20-1
cdr3_length: 14

cdr3_aa: CSARDFRALRGTEAFF
cdr3_nt: TGCAGTGCTAGAGATTTCAGGGCCCTGAGAGGGACTGAAGCTTTCTTT
d_call: .
clone_size: many
j_call: TRBJ1-1
v_call: TRBV20-1
cdr3_length: 16

cdr3_aa: CASSLYGDTGELFF
cdr3_nt: TGCGCCAGCAGCTTGTACGGCGATACCGGGGAGCTGTTTTTT
d_call: .
clone_size: many
j_call: TRBJ2-2
v_call: TRBV5-1
cdr3_length: 14

cdr3_aa: CSAARLAGGEGGLDTQYF
cdr3_nt: TGCAGTGCGGCCCGACTAGCGGGGGGGGAAGGAGGTCTGGATACGCAGTATTTT
d_call: TRBD2
clone_size: many
j_call: TRBJ2-3
v_call: TRBV20-1
cdr3_length: 18

cdr3_aa: CASRGGNQPQHF
cdr3_nt: TGTGCCAGCAGGGGCGGCAATCAGCCCCAGCATTTT
d_call: .
clone_size: few
j_call: TRBJ1-5
v_call: TRBV28
cdr3_length: 12

cdr3_aa: CSAGFPGLSYNEQFF
cdr3_nt: TGCAGTGCTGGCTTTCCGGGACTCTCGTACAATGAGCAGTTCTTC
d_call: .
clone_size: few
j_call: TRBJ2-1
v_call: TRBV20-1
cdr3_length: 15

cdr3_aa: CASSLSEIAKNIQYF
cdr3_nt: TGTGCCAGCAGCTTAAGCGAGATAGCCAAAAACATTCAGTACTTC
d_call: .
clone_size: .
j_call: TRBJ2-4
v_call: TRBV7-2
cdr3_length: 15

cdr3_aa: CASSTYRDPFDGQYF
cdr3_nt: TGTGCCAGCAGTACGTACAGGGACCCCTTTGATGGGCAGTACTTC
d_call: .
clone_size: many
j_call: TRBJ2-7
v_call: TRBV27
cdr3_length: 15

cdr3_aa: CSAGDATGWTTEAFF
cdr3_nt: TGCAGTGCTGGGGACGCGACAGGGTGGACCACTGAAGCTTTCTTT
d_call: TRBD1
clone_size: .
j_call: TRBJ1-1
v_call: TRBV20-1
cdr3_length: 15

cdr3_aa: CASSASPGQGDEKLFF
cdr3_nt: TGTGCCAGCAGCGCATCGCCGGGACAGGGAGATGAAAAACTGTTTTTT
d_call: TRBD1
clone_size: .
j_call: TRBJ1-4
v_call: TRBV7-2
cdr3_length: 16

cdr3_aa: CASKAIQETQYF
cdr3_nt: TGTGCCAGCAAGGCCATCCAAGAGACCCAGTACTTC
d_call: .
clone_size: many
j_call: TRBJ2-5
v_call: TRBV28
cdr3_length: 12

cdr3_aa: CASSYTEAFF
cdr3_nt: TGTGCCAGCAGCTATACTGAAGCTTTCTTT
d_call: .
clone_size: .
j_call: TRBJ1-1
v_call: TRBV7-9
cdr3_length: 10

cdr3_aa: CASSVVRGPTEAFF
cdr3_nt: TGTGCCAGCAGCGTAGTCAGGGGCCCCACTGAAGCTTTCTTT
d_call: .
clone_size: many
j_call: TRBJ1-1
v_call: TRBV9
cdr3_length: 14

cdr3_aa: CASSSPHRAGGLDTQYF
cdr3_nt: TGTGCCAGCAGCTCACCCCATAGGGCGGGGGGGCTAGATACGCAGTATTTT
d_call: TRBD2
clone_size: many
j_call: TRBJ2-3
v_call: TRBV7-3
cdr3_length: 17

cdr3_aa: CASSLNSGGDYEQYF
cdr3_nt: TGTGCCAGCAGCTTAAATAGCGGGGGTGACTACGAGCAGTACTTC
d_call: TRBD2
clone_size: many
j_call: TRBJ2-7
v_call: TRBV7-2
cdr3_length: 15

cdr3_aa: CASSLVGGWDTEAFF
cdr3_nt: TGTGCCAGCAGCTTAGTCGGAGGGTGGGACACTGAAGCTTTCTTT
d_call: .
clone_size: many
j_call: TRBJ1-1
v_call: TRBV7-9
cdr3_length: 15

cdr3_aa: CASSLARTGYTEAFF
cdr3_nt: TGTGCCAGCAGCTTAGCTAGGACAGGGTACACTGAAGCTTTCTTT
d_call: TRBD1
clone_size: many
j_call: TRBJ1-1
v_call: TRBV7-8
cdr3_length: 15

cdr3_aa: CASSVRGADTGELFF
cdr3_nt: TGTGCCAGCAGCGTAAGGGGGGCGGACACCGGGGAGCTGTTTTTT
d_call: .
clone_size: many
j_call: TRBJ2-2
v_call: TRBV9
cdr3_length: 15